Below are 30 T cell receptor beta chains sequenced from a single sample in a study of blood T cell repertoires in COVID-19. Only in-frame clones appear in the TCRdb table, and some are missing; sequencing was by immunoSEQ multiplex PCR. Among 70,000 to 95,000 clones listed, 70% to 85% were seen once. The specimen was peripheral blood. These TCRs come from a human donor in a cohort sampled during active COVID-19.

This sequence joins TRBV18 and TRBJ1-4; D perhaps matches TRBD1 (6 bases). The CDR3 covers 19 residues. V dropped 0 bases and J dropped 3 bases, with 20 bases sitting between them. Germline V gene lookup returns CDR1 KGHSH and CDR2 LQKENI. CDR3 nucleotide sequence: TGTGCCAGCTCACCACCATTCCCTTGGACAGCGGGGCCTAATGAAAAACTGTTTTTT. Its translation: CASSPPFPWTAGPNEKLFF.

The J gene is TRBJ2-1, the V gene TRBV5-1; 11 bases match TRBD2. Losses at the gene ends were 3 bases for V and 9 bases for J; bases not matched to a gene: 8. Germline-derived CDR1 and CDR2 are SGHRS and YFSETQ. The CDR3 is 15 residues long. CDR3 protein: CASSYLAGGPGEQFF. CDR3 in DNA: TGCGCCAGCAGCTATTTAGCGGGGGGGCCAGGTGAGCAGTTCTTC.

The chain employs TRBV5-8 and TRBJ2-7, with a weak D call TRBD2 (6 bases). The V gene lost 0 bases and the J gene lost 3 bases, with 10 bases spanning the gap. Per germline, CDR1 SGHTS and CDR2 YDEGEE. The CDR3 has 14 residues. The CDR3 spells CASSLALSGYEQYF. The CDR3 coding sequence is TGTGCCAGCAGCTTGGCCCTTAGCGGCTACGAGCAGTACTTC.

CDR3 nucleotides: TGTGCCAGCGGGACAGGGTACACTGAAGCTTTCTTT. Translating it yields CASGTGYTEAFF. The chain has TRBV6-5 and TRBJ1-1, with 9 bases lining up with TRBD1. The CDR3 totals 12 residues. V trimming: 8 bases; J trimming: 3 bases; junction bases outside the gene matches: 1. CDR1 is MNHEY, CDR2 SVGAGI, per germline.

The chain has TRBV5-4 and TRBJ2-1; 11 bases align to TRBD2. There are 17 residues in the CDR3. V trimming: 3 bases; J trimming: 4 bases; junction bases outside the gene matches: 9. The V gene's germline CDR1 is SGHNT and CDR2 YYREEE (reference sequence). CDR3 loop: CASSSRLAGLQYNEQFF. DNA for the CDR3: TGTGCCAGCAGCTCTCGACTAGCGGGGCTACAGTACAATGAGCAGTTCTTC.

The gene calls are TRBV6-1 and TRBJ2-7; tentative D call: TRBD1 (5 bases). Deletions cut 1 base from V and 3 bases from J, with 10 bases between. Germline assignment: CDR1 MNHNS and CDR2 SASEGT. The CDR3 spans 14 residues. For the CDR3, the DNA is TGTGCCAGCAGTGAAGTCATAGACAGCTACGAGCAGTACTTC. It specifies CASSEVIDSYEQYF.

The chain is built from TRBV6-5 and TRBJ1-3, with D tentatively TRBD1 (5 bases). Germline V CDR1 and CDR2: MNHEY, SVGAGI. The ends were cut back, 2 bases at V and 1 base at J, with 9 bases in the middle. This CDR3 comprises 15 residues. CDR3 nucleotides: TGTGCCAGCAGTTACCGACAGTCGTCTGGAAACACCATATATTTT. Protein: CASSYRQSSGNTIYF.

The V call is TRBV4-1, the J call TRBJ2-5; 9 nucleotides match TRBD2. The CDR3 is 17 residues long. Unmatched junction bases numbered 10, after V lost 1 base and J lost 4 bases. The germline CDR1 and CDR2 sequences are MGHRA and YSYEKL. The chain's CDR3 is CASSQVFLAGLRETQYF. The CDR3 DNA reads as TGCGCCAGCAGCCAAGTATTCCTAGCGGGGTTGCGAGAGACCCAGTACTTC.

This rearrangement joins TRBV2 to TRBJ2-7, with D tentatively TRBD2 (5 bases). The ends were cut back, 6 bases at V and 2 bases at J, with 14 bases in the middle. The CDR3 has 14 amino acids. In germline, CDR1 is SNHLY, CDR2 FYNNEI. DNA of the CDR3: TGTGCCAGCAGAACCATAACTAGGGCCTACGAGCAGTACTTC. It is translated as CASRTITRAYEQYF.

The rearrangement uses TRBV6-4 and TRBJ1-2; D is unclear. Germline lookup yields CDR1 MRHNA and CDR2 SNTAGT. The CDR3 loop spans 12 amino acids. Trimming pared 8 bases from V and 1 base from J, leaving 8 bases between. For the CDR3, the DNA is TGTGCCAGCGACAATCTTAACTATGGCTACACCTTC. It translates to CASDNLNYGYTF.

A few counts support this clone. The chain has TRBV6-6 and TRBJ2-3; TRBD2 agrees at 8 bases. Trimming removed 6 bases from V and 1 base from J; junction bases left unmatched: 6. CDR3 size: 15 residues. The germline gives CDR1 MNHNY, CDR2 SVGAGI (reference sequence). Here the CDR3 DNA reads TGTGCCAGCAGCGGGACTAGTGTGGGCACAGATACGCAGTATTTT. This translates into CASSGTSVGTDTQYF.

CDR3 residues: CASSPPFERGGRNEQFF. CDR3 bases: TGTGCCAGCAGTCCCCCGTTCGAGCGGGGGGGCAGAAATGAGCAGTTCTTC. V and J are TRBV6-6 and TRBJ2-1; 10 positions match TRBD2. Germline loops: CDR1 MNHNY, CDR2 SVGAGI (reference sequence). The CDR3 runs to 17 residues. V shed 5 bases and J 7 bases; nucleotides not matched to a gene: 14.

V is TRBV15 and J is TRBJ1-4; the match to TRBD1 covers 8 bases. This CDR3 has 16 residues. V lost 4 bases and J lost 7; bases outside the gene matches: 11. The germline gives CDR1 LNHNV, CDR2 YYDKDF (reference sequence). In nucleotides, the CDR3 is TGTGCCACCAGCACTTCGGGACAGGTCCTAAGTGAAAAACTGTTTTTT. Translated, it gives CATSTSGQVLSEKLFF.

The chain combines TRBV9 with TRBJ2-1; D perhaps matches TRBD1 (5 bases). The CDR3 is 15 amino acids. Trimming cost V 7 bases and J 0 bases, with 14 bases left between them. Germline values: CDR1 SGDLS, CDR2 YYNGEE. CDR3: CASGSGPSSYNEQFF. CDR3 DNA sequence: TGTGCCAGCGGATCAGGGCCTAGCTCCTACAATGAGCAGTTCTTC.

V and J are TRBV18 and TRBJ2-7, with 7 bases that match TRBD1. With V trimmed by 6 bases and J by 4 bases, 15 bases remained unmatched. The CDR3 is 16 residues long. The germline V gene encodes CDR1 KGHSH and CDR2 LQKENI. The CDR3 nucleotides read TGTGCCAGCTCGTCCAACCAGCTGGGACAGACATACGAGCAGTACTTC. Translating it yields CASSSNQLGQTYEQYF.

The J gene is TRBJ1-4, the V gene TRBV5-8, with a tentative D call TRBD1 (6 bases). Germline CDR1 and CDR2: SGHTS and YDEGEE. The CDR3 has 17 amino acids. V was clipped by 6 bases and J by 4 bases, with 22 bases between them. The CDR3 sequence: CASIDPSRGALNEKLFF. DNA of the CDR3: TGTGCCAGCATCGACCCTTCTCGGGGGGCCCTTAATGAAAAACTGTTTTTT. Looking up the rest from reference TRBV5-8 and TRBJ1-4 gives the full variable domain: EAGVTQSPTHLIKTRGQQATLRCSPISGHTSVYWYQQALGLGLQFLLWYDEGEERNRGNFPPRFSGRQFPNYSSELNVNALELEDSALYLCASIDPSRGALNEKLFFGSGTQLSVL.

The V call is TRBV18, the J call TRBJ2-1; D not resolved. The V gene lost 3 bases and the J gene lost 9 bases, with 18 bases spanning the gap. CDR3 size: 15 residues. CDR1 and CDR2 from the germline V gene are KGHSH and LQKENI. Here the CDR3 DNA reads TGTGCCAGCTCACCGCCCCCTGGTTGGAGCATTGAGCAGTTCTTC. Residues: CASSPPPGWSIEQFF.

V and J are TRBV28 and TRBJ1-1, with 9 positions matching TRBD1. Trimming at V came to 5 bases and at J to 4 bases, leaving 8 bases not matched to a gene. Germline V gene sequence: CDR1 MDHEN, CDR2 SYDVKM. The CDR3 loop spans 15 amino acids. CDR3 DNA sequence: TGTGCCAGCAGTGGCGGAGGACAGGGGTTCACTGAAGCTTTCTTT. Translating it yields CASSGGGQGFTEAFF.

CDR3 in amino acids: CASSSKQRGPYNEQFF. The CDR3 DNA follows: TGTGCCAGCAGCTCGAAGCAGCGGGGGCCCTACAATGAGCAGTTCTTC. This chain links TRBV11-1 with TRBJ2-1; 8 bases are shared with TRBD2. J lost 2 bases, V lost 4 bases, and 7 bases had no gene match. The CDR3 has 16 residues. Germline V gene data show CDR1 as SGHAT and CDR2 as FQDESV (reference sequence).

V usage is TRBV5-6 and J usage is TRBJ1-2; TRBD1 matches 9 bases. V dropped 3 bases and J dropped 4; count of bases not matched to a gene: 1. Germline V CDR1 and CDR2: SGHDT, YYEEEE. This CDR3 is 13 amino acids long. The CDR3 loop reads CASSSGQGYGYTF. CDR3 sequence (DNA): TGTGCCAGCAGCTCGGGACAGGGCTATGGCTACACCTTC.

The genes are TRBV9 and TRBJ2-3; 10 bases map to TRBD2. The junction had 13 bases not matched to a gene; V was cut back by 4 bases and J by 2 bases. The germline gives CDR1 SGDLS, CDR2 YYNGEE. The CDR3 extends over 18 amino acids. For the CDR3, the DNA is TGTGCCAGCAGCTCGCCCTCCGGGACTAGCGATTACACAGATACGCAGTATTTT. Translation: CASSSPSGTSDYTDTQYF.

The genes are TRBV29-1 and TRBJ2-3; no firm D call. Trimming cost V 5 bases and J 1 base, with 10 bases left between them. The CDR3 totals 13 residues. CDR1 SQVTM and CDR2 ANQGSEA come from the germline V gene. DNA for the CDR3: TGCAGCGTTCTCTGGGCCGGCACAGATACGCAGTATTTT. This gives the protein CSVLWAGTDTQYF.

In this sample, this clone turned up once. This chain joins TRBV12-3 or TRBV12-4 and TRBJ2-1, with D possibly matching TRBD1 (6 bases). V was cut by 3 bases and J by 10 bases, with 10 bases left in between. This CDR3 region has 12 residues. CDR3 protein: CASSFDRSEQFF. CDR3 in DNA: TGTGCCAGCAGTTTTGACAGGTCAGAGCAGTTCTTC.

The genes are TRBV5-1 and TRBJ2-5; D perhaps matches TRBD2 (5 bases). The CDR3 is made up of 15 amino acids. Germline CDR1 is SGHRS and CDR2 is YFSETQ. Trimming removed 0 bases from V and 2 bases from J, with 11 bases in between. CDR3 in amino acids: CASSLGRGVQETQYF. As DNA, the CDR3 is TGCGCCAGCAGCTTGGGTCGGGGAGTACAAGAGACCCAGTACTTC.

The CDR3 nucleotides read TGTGCCAGCAACCCGGGGGGAGGGGGACGGAACACTGAAGCTTTCTTT. Encoded protein: CASNPGGGGRNTEAFF. The chain joins TRBV11-2 to TRBJ1-1; a possible D gene is TRBD1 (6 bases). Germline V gene data show CDR1 as SGHAT and CDR2 as FQNNGV. The CDR3 length is 16 residues. Trimming cost V 7 bases and J 1 base, with 19 bases left between them. The full variable domain, rest sourced from reference TRBV11-2 and TRBJ1-1, is EAGVAQSPRYKIIEKRQSVAFWCNPISGHATLYWYQQILGQGPKLLIQFQNNGVVDDSQLPKDRFSAERLKGVDSTLKIQPAKLEDSAVYLCASNPGGGGRNTEAFFGQGTRLTVV.

The chain combines TRBV6-2 or TRBV6-3 with TRBJ2-1; 12 bases agree with TRBD2. CDR3 size: 17 residues. The V gene's germline CDR1 is MNHEY and CDR2 SVGEGT. Losses at the gene ends were 6 bases for V and 0 bases for J; bases not matched to a gene: 6. The CDR3 spells CASSPQTSGGSYNEQFF. The CDR3 nucleotides read TGTGCCAGCAGCCCTCAGACTAGCGGGGGCTCCTACAATGAGCAGTTCTTC.

This rearrangement joins TRBV5-1 to TRBJ2-3; D is ambiguous. This CDR3 is built from 15 residues. Looked up from germline, CDR1 is SGHRS and CDR2 is YFSETQ. The V end lost 4 bases, the J end lost 0 bases, and 12 bases lay between the germline ends. DNA for the CDR3: TGCGCCAGCAGCCCGACTGGATTTAGCACAGATACGCAGTATTTT. Translated, it gives CASSPTGFSTDTQYF.

This sequence joins TRBV2 and TRBJ2-1; 7 bases map to TRBD2. Germline V CDR1 and CDR2: SNHLY, FYNNEI. The CDR3 runs 15 residues. The V and J ends lost 8 bases and 3 bases, in that order; junction bases with no gene match: 10. CDR3 in DNA: TGTGCCAGCGAAAACGAGCGGGGCCGCTACAATGAGCAGTTCTTC. Translating gives CASENERGRYNEQFF.

This chain connects TRBV4-1 to TRBJ1-6, with 12 bases aligning to TRBD1. Germline V gene sequence: CDR1 MGHRA, CDR2 YSYEKL. This CDR3 has 16 residues. The V and J ends lost 1 base and 10 bases, in that order; junction bases with no gene match: 5. In DNA form, the CDR3 reads TGCGCCAGCAGCCAAGCAGCCGGGACAGGGGGCTCACCCCTCCACTTT. Protein sequence: CASSQAAGTGGSPLHF.

This clone was observed a handful of times. The J gene is TRBJ1-2, the V gene TRBV6-6, with TRBD1 matching 9 bases. The junction had 15 bases not matched to a gene; V was cut back by 5 bases and J by 5 bases. In germline, CDR1 is MNHNY, CDR2 SVGAGI (reference sequence). This CDR3 contains 17 residues. CDR3 sequence (DNA): TGTGCCAGCAGTCCGCCGGGACAGGGTATCCGGCGATATGGCTACACCTTC. Residues: CASSPPGQGIRRYGYTF.